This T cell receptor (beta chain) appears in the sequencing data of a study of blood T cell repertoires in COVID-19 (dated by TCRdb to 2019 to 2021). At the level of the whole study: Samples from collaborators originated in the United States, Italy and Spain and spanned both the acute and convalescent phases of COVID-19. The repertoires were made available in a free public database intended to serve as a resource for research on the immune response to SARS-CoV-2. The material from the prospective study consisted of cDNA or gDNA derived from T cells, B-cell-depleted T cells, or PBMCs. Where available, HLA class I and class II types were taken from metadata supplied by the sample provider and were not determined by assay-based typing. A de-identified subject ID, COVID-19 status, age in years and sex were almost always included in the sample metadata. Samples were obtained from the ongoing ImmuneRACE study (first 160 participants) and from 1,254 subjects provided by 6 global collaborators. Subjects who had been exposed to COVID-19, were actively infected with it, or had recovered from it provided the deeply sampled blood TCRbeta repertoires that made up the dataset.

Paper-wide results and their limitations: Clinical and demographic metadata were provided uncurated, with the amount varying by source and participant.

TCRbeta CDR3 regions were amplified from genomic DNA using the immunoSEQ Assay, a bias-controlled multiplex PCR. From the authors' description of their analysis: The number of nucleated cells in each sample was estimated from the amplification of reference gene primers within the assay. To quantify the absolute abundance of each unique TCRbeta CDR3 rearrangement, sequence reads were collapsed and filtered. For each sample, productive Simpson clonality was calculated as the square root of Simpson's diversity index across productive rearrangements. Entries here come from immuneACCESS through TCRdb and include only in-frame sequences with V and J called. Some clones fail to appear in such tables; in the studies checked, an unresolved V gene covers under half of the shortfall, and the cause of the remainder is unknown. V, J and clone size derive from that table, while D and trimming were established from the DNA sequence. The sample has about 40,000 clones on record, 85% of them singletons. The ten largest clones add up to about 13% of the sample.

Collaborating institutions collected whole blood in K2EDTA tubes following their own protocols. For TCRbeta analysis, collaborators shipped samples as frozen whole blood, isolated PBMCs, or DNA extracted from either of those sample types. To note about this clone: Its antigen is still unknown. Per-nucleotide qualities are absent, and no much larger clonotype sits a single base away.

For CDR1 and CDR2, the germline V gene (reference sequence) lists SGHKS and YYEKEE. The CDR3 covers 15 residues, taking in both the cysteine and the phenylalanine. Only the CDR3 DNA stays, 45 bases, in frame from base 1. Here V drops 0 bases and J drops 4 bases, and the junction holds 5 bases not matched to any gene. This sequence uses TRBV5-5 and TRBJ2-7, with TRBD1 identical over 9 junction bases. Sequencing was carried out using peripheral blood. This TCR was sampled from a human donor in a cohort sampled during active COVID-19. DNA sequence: TGTGCCAGCAGCTTGGGACAGGGGGTGAGGTACGAGCAGTACTTC. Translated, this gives CASSLGQGVRYEQYF.